These T cell receptor beta chains were read from a single sample in a study of T cell repertoires in cytomegalovirus infection. These receptors have no known antigen. Each CDR3 protein is one row after TCRdb ran MiXCR on the reads. The top ten hold 13% of the sample, which has approximately 990,000 distinct CDR3 sequences, 25% to 40% seen once. The input for sequencing was cultured CD8+ T cells from PBMCs, taken from culture after CMV antigen stimulation. Receptors originate from a human donor in good health (CMV status not recorded). Some clones in this sample may be carry-over from other donors' samples. Each CDR3 is given with its conserved first and last residue. D genes are given only for firm matches. A clone size is listed for some rows: how often the clone was seen (once, few, many), or a class if it is expanded.

clone size,D gene,V gene,J gene,CDR3 DNA,CDR3 protein
.,.,TRBV7-4,TRBJ2-3,TGTGCCAGCAGCTTGGGCGGACCATGGAGTTATTTT,CASSLGGPWSYF
.,.,TRBV25-1,TRBJ2-3,TGTGCCACCCAAACAGATACGCAGTATTTT,CATQTDTQYF
.,.,TRBV6-2/TRBV6-3,TRBJ1-2,TGTGCCAGCAGTTATTCGGACGCGTATAGGGAGAACTATGGCTACACCTTC,CASSYSDAYRENYGYTF
few,TRBD1,TRBV19,TRBJ1-1,TGTGCCAGTAGTATAAGGTTTGCCCAGGGGGCGAAATATACTGAAGCTTTCTTT,CASSIRFAQGAKYTEAFF
.,TRBD1,TRBV11-3,TRBJ1-1,TGTGCCAGCAGCTTGAGGGGGCAGACTGAAGCTTTCTTT,CASSLRGQTEAFF
.,TRBD1,TRBV4-2,TRBJ2-5,TGTGCCAGCAGCCAAAAGCCGGGACAGGGTTGGCAGACCCAGTACTTC,CASSQKPGQGWQTQYF
many,.,TRBV7-9,TRBJ1-2,TGTGCCAGCAGCTTAGCATTCGGGGATGGCTACACCTTC,CASSLAFGDGYTF
.,.,TRBV24-1,TRBJ2-3,TGTGCCACGAAACAAGGGGACATCACAGATACGCAGTATTTT,CATKQGDITDTQYF
many,TRBD1,TRBV7-8,TRBJ1-2,TGTGCCAGCAGCATCGGGACAGGGTTATACACCTTC,CASSIGTGLYTF
.,TRBD1,TRBV2,TRBJ2-4,TGTGCCAGCGGAAGTGAGTTGGACAGGGGAAACATTCAGTACTTC,CASGSELDRGNIQYF
.,.,TRBV4-1,TRBJ2-3,TGCGCCACCCGCGGAGGGGACCTGACAGATACGCAGTATTTT,CATRGGDLTDTQYF
.,.,TRBV11-2,TRBJ2-2,TGTGCCAGCAGGACCCCAGCTTATTATGGGGGCGCCGAGAGCACCGGGGAGCTGTTTTTT,CASRTPAYYGGAESTGELFF
.,.,TRBV20-1,TRBJ1-5,TGCAGTGCTAGATGGAAAAGCAATCAGCCCCAGCATTTT,CSARWKSNQPQHF
.,.,TRBV12-3/TRBV12-4,TRBJ1-5,TGTGCCAGCAGTTTTGGGGCCTATCAGCCCCAGCATTTT,CASSFGAYQPQHF
.,.,TRBV20-1,TRBJ2-3,TGCAGTGCTAGAGATATTAACTATGATACGCAGTATTTT,CSARDINYDTQYF
.,.,TRBV20-1,TRBJ1-5,TGCAGTGCTAGAGGCCCAACAGATAGCAATCAGCCCCAGCATTTT,CSARGPTDSNQPQHF
few,.,TRBV7-9,TRBJ1-2,TGTGCCAGCAGTTCCTCCGGGACTGGAATAGCCTGGGCCGGCTACACCTTC,CASSSSGTGIAWAGYTF
many,.,TRBV7-3,TRBJ2-1,TGTGCCAGCAGCCCAGGGGTAATAGCAGGCCCACCAAACTCCTACAATGAGCAGTTCTTC,CASSPGVIAGPPNSYNEQFF
few,.,TRBV27,TRBJ1-1,TGTGCCAGCAGTTTAGCCCTCCACACTGAAGCTTTCTTT,CASSLALHTEAFF
.,.,TRBV11-3,TRBJ2-5,TGTGTCAGCAGCTTAGATCGGCGGGAGACCCAGTACTTC,CVSSLDRRETQYF
.,.,TRBV20-1,TRBJ1-6,TGCAGTGCCCTGGATGAGAGAAGGCCCTATAATTCACCCCTCCACTTT,CSALDERRPYNSPLHF
few,.,TRBV7-8,TRBJ2-4,TGTGCCAGCAGCTCCCATCGGACGCTAGAAAACATTCAGTACTTC,CASSSHRTLENIQYF
.,TRBD1,TRBV3-1,TRBJ2-5,TGTGCCAGCAGCCAAACAGGACAGGGATTAGAGACCCAGTACTTC,CASSQTGQGLETQYF
many,.,TRBV7-6,TRBJ1-1,TGTGCCAGCAGCTTAGTACAGGGTCCAATCACTGAAGCTTTCTTT,CASSLVQGPITEAFF
.,.,TRBV6-1,TRBJ2-3,TGTGCCAGCAGTGAAGGGCAGGGAGTCACAGATACGCAGTATTTT,CASSEGQGVTDTQYF
.,.,TRBV4-1,TRBJ1-2,TGCGCCAGCAGCCAAGATGGCGGGACGTATGGCTACACCTTC,CASSQDGGTYGYTF
few,.,TRBV7-6,TRBJ1-1,TGTGCCAGCAGCGTAAACAGGTTCACTGAAGCTTTCTTT,CASSVNRFTEAFF
.,TRBD1,TRBV10-3,TRBJ2-1,TGTACCATCAGTGAGTTTAAGGGGGCTGGGAATGAGCAGTTCTTC,CTISEFKGAGNEQFF
.,.,TRBV7-9,TRBJ1-2,TGTGCCACCGGGGGGGAGAGGAAAAGCTATGGCTACACCTTC,CATGGERKSYGYTF
few,.,TRBV12-3/TRBV12-4,TRBJ2-4,TGTGCCAGCAGTTCGGCCGGAACAGTGGGCATTCAGTACTTC,CASSSAGTVGIQYF
few,.,TRBV27,TRBJ2-4,TGTGCCAGCAGTTTTTTAGGGTCGGACATTCAGTACTTC,CASSFLGSDIQYF
many,TRBD1,TRBV7-2,TRBJ1-6,TGTGCCAGCAGCGCCCTACAGGGGAATTCACCCCTCCACTTT,CASSALQGNSPLHF
.,TRBD1,TRBV19,TRBJ1-2,TGTGCCAGTAGTCCGAGAGGGGGACAGATCGGCTATGGCTACACCTTC,CASSPRGGQIGYGYTF
many,TRBD1,TRBV7-2,TRBJ2-5,TGTGCCAGCAGCTTGGGGACAGGGGGTGGTGAGACCCAGTACTTC,CASSLGTGGGETQYF
many,.,TRBV7-8,TRBJ1-1,TGTGCCGGGGCCGGGTCAGATAACACTGAAGCTTTCTTT,CAGAGSDNTEAFF
.,TRBD1,TRBV9,TRBJ2-1,TGTGCCAGCAGCGTAGCTCCGGACAGGGCGGGCGATGAGCAGTTCTTC,CASSVAPDRAGDEQFF
.,TRBD2,TRBV6-4,TRBJ2-2,TGTGCCAGCAGTGATACTAGCGGGGGGTCTCTCGTCACCGGGGAGCTGTTTTTT,CASSDTSGGSLVTGELFF
many,.,TRBV7-3,TRBJ2-2,TGTGCCAGCAGCTTAAAACAGGCAACCGGGGAGCTGTTTTTT,CASSLKQATGELFF
many,TRBD1,TRBV7-2,TRBJ1-1,TGTGCCAGCAGCCCCCGGGACAGTTTGAACACTGAAGCTTTCTTT,CASSPRDSLNTEAFF
many,.,TRBV7-2,TRBJ1-1,TGTGCCAGCAGCTTAAAGGGTCCCCATGTATTAAACACTGAAGCTTTCTTT,CASSLKGPHVLNTEAFF
.,.,TRBV2,TRBJ2-5,TGTGCCAGCAGTGAAGGGGCCACACCCGAGGGGGAGACCCAGTACTTC,CASSEGATPEGETQYF
.,.,TRBV28,TRBJ1-6,TGTGCCAGCAGGTCTCCGGGATTGGCGAGCTCCTATAATTCACCCCTCCACTTT,CASRSPGLASSYNSPLHF
.,.,TRBV4-1,TRBJ2-7,TGCGCCAGCAGCCCCTCACCCCCCCCCGGAGTGTACGAGCAGTACTTC,CASSPSPPPGVYEQYF
few,TRBD2,TRBV7-9,TRBJ2-2,TGTGCCAGCAGCCGGGCCCGGACTAGGAACACCGGGGAGCTGTTTTTT,CASSRARTRNTGELFF